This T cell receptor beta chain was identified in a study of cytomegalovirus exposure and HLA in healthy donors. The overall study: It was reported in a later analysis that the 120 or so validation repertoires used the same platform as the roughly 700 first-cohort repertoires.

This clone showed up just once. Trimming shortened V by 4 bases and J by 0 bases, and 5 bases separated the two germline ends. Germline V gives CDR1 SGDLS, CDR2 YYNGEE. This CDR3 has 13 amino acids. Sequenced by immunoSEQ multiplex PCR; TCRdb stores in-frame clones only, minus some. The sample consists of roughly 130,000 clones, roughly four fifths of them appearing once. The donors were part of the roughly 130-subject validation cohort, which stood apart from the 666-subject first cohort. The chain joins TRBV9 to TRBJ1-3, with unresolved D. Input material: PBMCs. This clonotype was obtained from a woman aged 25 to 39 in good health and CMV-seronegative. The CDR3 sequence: CASSSNSGNTIYF. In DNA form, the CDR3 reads TGTGCCAGCAGCTCCAACTCTGGAAACACCATATATTTT.